This passage covers 26 T cell receptor beta chains from one sample sequenced in a study of blood T cell repertoires in COVID-19 (dated by TCRdb to about 2020). The receptor library was made with the immunoSEQ multiplex PCR assay. This immuneACCESS table, as held by TCRdb, lists in-frame sequences with V and J called but not all clones. Of the missing ones, under half trace to an unresolved V gene in checked studies; the others have no known cause. Across this sample there are fewer than 200,000 clones, with approximately 80% seen only once. The ten largest clones add up to roughly 9.1% of the sample. The sequencing input was peripheral blood. The receptors originated from a woman older than 75 with active or convalescent COVID-19.

The genes are TRBV7-2 and TRBJ2-3; 7 bases match TRBD2. The length of the CDR3 is 16 residues. V dropped 5 bases and J dropped 1; count of bases not matched to a gene: 9. The V gene's germline CDR1 is SGHTA and CDR2 FQGNSA. The DNA for the CDR3 is TGTGCCAGCAGCCCGGGGGAGGGGAGACGCACAGATACGCAGTATTTT. As protein: CASSPGEGRRTDTQYF.

The V and J genes are TRBV27 and TRBJ1-2; D is ambiguous. V lost 5 bases and J 7 bases, leaving 8 bases between the germline ends. The CDR3 sequence is 11 residues long. In germline, CDR1 is MNHEY, CDR2 SMNVEV (reference sequence). The CDR3 sequence: CASSDFSGYTF. Written as DNA, the CDR3 is TGTGCCAGCAGTGACTTCTCTGGCTACACCTTC.

The chain carries TRBV18 and TRBJ2-3; D is possibly TRBD1 (5 bases). Germline CDR1 is KGHSH and CDR2 is LQKENI. The V and J ends lost 1 base and 4 bases respectively, with 12 bases between them. The CDR3 spans 15 residues. The CDR3 here is CASSPQSGSADTQYF. CDR3 DNA: TGTGCCAGCTCACCACAATCAGGGTCTGCAGATACGCAGTATTTT.

The CDR3 coding sequence is TGTGCCAGCAGTTACGCAACAGGGAACGAAAAACTGTTTTTT. Translated, it gives CASSYATGNEKLFF. The rearrangement links TRBV6-5 to TRBJ1-4, with TRBD1 as a possible D gene (6 bases). From germline, CDR1 is MNHEY and CDR2 SVGAGI. V dropped 2 bases and J dropped 8 bases, with 12 bases sitting between them. The CDR3 spans 14 residues.

This chain joins TRBV27 and TRBJ1-6; TRBD1 aligns across 7 bases. Germline CDR1 and CDR2: MNHEY and SMNVEV (reference sequence). Losses at the gene ends were 6 bases for V and 12 bases for J; bases not matched to a gene: 8. The length of the CDR3 is 13 residues. This CDR3 reads CASRSTGSKPLHF. In nucleotides, the CDR3 is TGTGCCAGCAGGTCGACAGGGTCGAAACCCCTCCACTTT.

J is TRBJ2-5 and V is TRBV14; D gene unclear. The CDR3 is made up of 15 amino acids. Between the trimmed V and J ends, which lost 2 bases and 1 base, there was a span of 11 bases. Germline V gene sequence: CDR1 SGHDN, CDR2 FVKESK. DNA for the CDR3: TGTGCCAGCAGCCAAAAAGAATGGAGCCAAGAGACCCAGTACTTC. Protein: CASSQKEWSQETQYF.

The chain uses TRBV4-3 and TRBJ2-3; TRBD1 matches 12 bases. CDR3 length: 19 amino acids. Per the germline V gene, CDR1 is LGHNA and CDR2 is YSLEER. V lost 8 bases to trimming and J lost 4 bases; unmatched junction nucleotides: 19. The CDR3 sequence is CASQARSGPGTGGADTQYF. CDR3 nucleotides: TGCGCCAGCCAAGCCCGGTCGGGACCCGGGACAGGGGGCGCAGATACGCAGTATTTT.

The chain has TRBV7-2 and TRBJ1-4, with TRBD1 matching over 7 bases. This CDR3 spans 15 amino acids. V trimming: 4 bases; J trimming: 2 bases; junction bases outside the gene matches: 4. Germline V gene lookup returns CDR1 SGHTA and CDR2 FQGNSA. The CDR3 nucleotides read TGTGCCAGCAGCTCAGGACAGGCGACTAATGAAAAACTGTTTTTT. Its protein is CASSSGQATNEKLFF.

The chain is built from TRBV7-9 and TRBJ1-4; D not certain. Looked up from germline, CDR1 is SEHNR and CDR2 is FQNEAQ (reference sequence). Between the trimmed V and J ends, which lost 5 bases and 7 bases, there was a span of 11 bases. The CDR3 runs 13 residues. CDR3 sequence reads: CASSPIRGEKLFF. The CDR3 coding sequence is TGTGCCAGCAGCCCAATCAGAGGTGAAAAACTGTTTTTT.

The chain employs TRBV9 and TRBJ2-2; possible D gene TRBD1, 6 bases. Per the germline V gene, CDR1 is SGDLS and CDR2 is YYNGEE. The CDR3 contains 16 residues. V dropped 9 bases and J dropped 0 bases, with 18 bases sitting between them. CDR3 loop: CATSRGADANTGELFF. For the CDR3, the DNA is TGTGCCACCTCCAGGGGAGCGGACGCGAACACCGGGGAGCTGTTTTTT.

CDR3 in DNA: TGTGCCAGCAGCTCCCGACTCGCTTTGAATCAGCCCCAGCATTTT. Its translation: CASSSRLALNQPQHF. V usage is TRBV7-2 and J usage is TRBJ1-5; no firm D call. The germline V and J ends were trimmed by 4 bases and 4 bases, with 14 bases remaining between them. This CDR3 region has 15 residues. Germline V lookup: CDR1 SGHTA, CDR2 FQGNSA. The whole variable domain, remainder taken from reference TRBV7-2 and TRBJ1-5, is GAGVSQSPSNKVTEKGKDVELRCDPISGHTALYWYRQSLGQGLEFLIYFQGNSAPDKSGLPSDRFSAERTGGSVSTLTIQRTQQEDSAVYLCASSSRLALNQPQHFGDGTRLSIL.

This rearrangement joins TRBV10-1 to TRBJ2-3; 8 bases line up with TRBD2. The CDR3 has 16 residues. With 2 bases clipped from V and 5 bases from J, the junction kept 9 bases outside the gene matches. From germline, CDR1 is WNHNN and CDR2 SYGVQD (reference sequence). Here the CDR3 reads CASSEDPGGPGDTQYF. The CDR3 coding sequence is TGCGCCAGCAGTGAGGATCCGGGGGGGCCGGGAGATACGCAGTATTTT.

The chain has TRBV4-3 and TRBJ2-7, with D possibly being TRBD1 (5 bases). The CDR3 consists of 13 residues. Trimming pared 1 base from V and 2 bases from J, leaving 6 bases between. Germline lookup yields CDR1 LGHNA and CDR2 YSLEER. CDR3 in DNA: TGCGCCAGCAGCCAAGGACAGACCTACGAGCAGTACTTC. Its translation: CASSQGQTYEQYF.

The chain combines TRBV6-5 with TRBJ1-3, with D possibly TRBD1 on 6 matching bases. This CDR3 contains 15 residues. CDR1 is MNHEY, CDR2 SVGAGI, per germline. The V end was cut by 8 bases, the J end by 5 bases, with 19 bases between. In DNA form, the CDR3 reads TGTGCCAGCCGAACGGGGGCGGGGGCGAGAAACACCATATATTTT. Protein product: CASRTGAGARNTIYF.

This chain links TRBV6-5 with TRBJ2-1; tentative D call: TRBD1 (5 bases). This CDR3 is built from 16 residues. From germline, CDR1 is MNHEY and CDR2 SVGAGI. V shed 3 bases and J shed 0 bases, with 12 bases lying between them. CDR3: CASSYSTGNSYNEQFF. CDR3 coding DNA: TGTGCCAGCAGTTATAGTACAGGTAACTCCTACAATGAGCAGTTCTTC.

Remarks on this clone: In the same sample, other DNA sequences code for this CDR3. This chain connects TRBV6-2 or TRBV6-3 to TRBJ1-5; 7 nucleotides line up with TRBD1. Germline lookup yields CDR1 MNHEY and CDR2 SVGEGT. The J segment lost 4 bases and the V segment lost 3 bases, leaving 3 bases of the junction unmatched. The CDR3 runs to 14 residues. The CDR3 region is CASSYSGGNQPQHF. In nucleotides, the CDR3 is TGTGCCAGCAGTTATTCAGGGGGTAATCAGCCCCAGCATTTT.

CDR3 sequence reads: CASSFGGRGDGYTF. For the CDR3, the DNA is TGTGCCAGCAGCTTCGGGGGGCGAGGTGATGGCTACACCTTC. J is TRBJ1-2 and V is TRBV7-2; D perhaps matches TRBD1 (6 bases). V lost 3 bases to trimming and J lost 6 bases, with 14 bases between them. Per the germline V gene, CDR1 is SGHTA and CDR2 is FQGNSA. This CDR3 comprises 14 residues.

The chain couples TRBV6-5 to TRBJ1-5, with D possibly being TRBD1 (5 bases). Trimming took off 6 bases at V and 6 bases at J, with 12 bases between the two ends. Looked up from germline, CDR1 is MNHEY and CDR2 is SVGAGI. The CDR3 covers 13 residues. The CDR3: CASRGGGFQPQHF. In DNA, the CDR3 is TGTGCCAGCAGGGGGGGAGGTTTTCAGCCCCAGCATTTT.

This clone came up once. The J gene is TRBJ1-6, the V gene TRBV4-3; 7 bases are a match to TRBD1. The ends lost 4 bases at V and 5 bases at J; junction bases unmatched: 2. Germline CDR1 is LGHNA and CDR2 is YSLEER. The CDR3 consists of 14 residues. CDR3 coding DNA: TGCGCCAGCAGCCGGGACAGAAATAATTCACCCCTCCACTTT. Translation gives CASSRDRNNSPLHF.

The chain joins TRBV18 to TRBJ2-7; D remains unclear. Germline CDR1 reads KGHSH; CDR2 reads LQKENI. The CDR3 has 14 amino acids. Between the trimmed V and J ends, which lost 6 bases and 5 bases, there was a span of 17 bases. The CDR3 reads CASSVIGSSHEQYF. Here the CDR3 DNA reads TGTGCCAGCTCGGTGATCGGGTCCTCTCACGAGCAGTACTTC.

This sequence joins TRBV4-1 and TRBJ1-2, with TRBD1 matching over 9 bases. The V gene's germline CDR1 is MGHRA and CDR2 YSYEKL. This CDR3 is built from 16 residues. The J segment lost 4 bases and the V segment lost 1 base, leaving 7 bases of the junction unmatched. This CDR3 is CASSQGDRGGTYGYTF. The CDR3 DNA is TGCGCCAGCAGCCAAGGAGACAGGGGGGGTACCTATGGCTACACCTTC.

This clone was seen once. The junction differs from germline at one of its ends, possibly a read error. Other nucleotide sequences in the sample specify the same CDR3. The chain is built from TRBV5-1 and TRBJ1-3, with TRBD1 matching over 11 bases. Germline V gives CDR1 SGHRS, CDR2 YFSETQ. There are 16 residues in the CDR3. This chain's CDR3 is CASSSGTGGTGNTIYF. The CDR3 coding sequence is TGCGCTAGCAGCTCCGGGACAGGGGGTACTGGAAACACCATATATTTT.

This chain connects TRBV5-5 to TRBJ1-4, with 11 bases lining up with TRBD1. The CDR3 is 18 amino acids. J lost 3 bases, V lost 1 base, and 8 bases had no gene match. The germline V gene has CDR1 SGHKS and CDR2 YYEKEE (reference sequence). CDR3 in DNA: TGTGCCAGCAGCTTGAAACCGGACAGGGGGCTGGCTAATGAAAAACTGTTTTTT. Protein sequence: CASSLKPDRGLANEKLFF.

CDR3 sequence (DNA): TGTGCTAGTGGTTTGGTACCTGTAGCGGGGGAGACCCAGTACTTC. It codes for CASGLVPVAGETQYF. This rearrangement joins TRBV12-5 to TRBJ2-5; TRBD2 agrees at 8 bases. In germline, CDR1 is LGHNT, CDR2 FRNRAP. CDR3 length: 15 residues. V lost 0 bases to trimming and J lost 5 bases; unmatched junction nucleotides: 5.

The chain joins TRBV9 to TRBJ2-7; 7 nucleotides agree with TRBD1. The CDR3 spans 14 residues. The V gene end was trimmed by 0 bases and the J gene end by 3 bases; junction bases not matched to a gene: 3. CDR1 SGDLS and CDR2 YYNGEE come from the germline V gene. CDR3 amino acids: CASSVGGTDYEQYF. DNA for the CDR3: TGTGCCAGCAGCGTAGGTGGGACAGACTACGAGCAGTACTTC.

The V gene is TRBV4-3, the J gene TRBJ1-5; D unclear. The CDR3 has 13 amino acids. V was pared by 0 bases and J by 5 bases, with 5 bases between. Per the germline V gene, CDR1 is LGHNA and CDR2 is YSLEER. The CDR3 DNA is TGCGCCAGCAGCCAAGAGAGATATCAGCCCCAGCATTTT. Residues: CASSQERYQPQHF.